This TCR beta chain derives from a study of T cell responses to AZD1222 COVID-19 vaccine. Produced via immunoSEQ multiplex PCR; TCRdb's table is partial and in-frame only. Of roughly 150,000 clones in the sample, over 75% are singletons; the top ten hold 1.5% to 2%. CDR1 MNHEY and CDR2 SVGEGT come from the germline V gene. Trimming took off 5 bases at V and 0 bases at J, with 14 bases between the two ends. The CDR3 spans 16 residues. In regard to this clone: Its specificity is unknown.

Study-level findings and limits: Unmutated regions of variants are reportedly targeted by nearly half of spike-specific TCRs. Spike regions recognized by vaccine-associated CD4 TCRs spanned the protein, led by 160-218 and 743-854.

This clonotype originated in an adult in good health. The source material was peripheral blood, sampled on day 0 of AZD1222 vaccination. The J gene is TRBJ1-3, the V gene TRBV6-2 or TRBV6-3; perhaps TRBD1 as D (5 bases). CDR3 in DNA: TGTGCCAGCAGTCCCGACAGCTACAGCTCTGGAAACACCATATATTTT. Translation: CASSPDSYSSGNTIYF.